This T cell receptor beta chain was captured in a study of CD8 T cells in ankylosing spondylitis. Study-wide points: Past research had described some motif variants in reactive arthritis synovial fluid and blood. Characteristic, it appeared, of ankylosing spondylitis blood was a TCR beta motif of fewer than 10 highly homologous variants.

This clonotype came up many times. Its antigen is still unknown. The authors made TCR beta libraries by quantitative 5'-RACE with molecular barcodes. Using its own MiXCR run on the 5' RACE reads, TCRdb lists one record per CDR3 protein. Of some 130,000 distinct CDR3 sequences listed, 6% to 8% are singletons. The receptor's source is a female donor with ankylosing spondylitis or in good health (not recorded which). Sequenced sample: blood, either unsorted or a sorted T cell fraction (not recorded which).

CDR3 loop: CSARVSSGGVSYEQYF. The CDR3 bases are TGCAGTGCTCGAGTAAGCAGCGGGGGGGTATCCTACGAGCAGTACTTC. The chain combines TRBV20-1 with TRBJ2-7; 10 bases fit TRBD2. The ends lost 5 bases at V and 1 base at J; junction bases unmatched: 11. CDR1 and CDR2 (germline): DFQATT, SNEGSKA (reference sequence). This CDR3 is 16 amino acids long.